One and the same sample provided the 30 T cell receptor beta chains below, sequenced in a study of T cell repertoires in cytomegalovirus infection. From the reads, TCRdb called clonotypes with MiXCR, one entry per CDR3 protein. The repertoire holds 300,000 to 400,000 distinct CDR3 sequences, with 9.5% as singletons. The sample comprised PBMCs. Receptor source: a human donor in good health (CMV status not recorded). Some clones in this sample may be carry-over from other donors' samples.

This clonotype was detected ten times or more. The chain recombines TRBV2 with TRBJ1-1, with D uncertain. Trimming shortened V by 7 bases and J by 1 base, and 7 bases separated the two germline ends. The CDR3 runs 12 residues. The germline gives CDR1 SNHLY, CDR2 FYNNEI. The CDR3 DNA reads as TGTGCCAGCACCGACCCGAACACTGAAGCTTTCTTT. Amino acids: CASTDPNTEAFF.

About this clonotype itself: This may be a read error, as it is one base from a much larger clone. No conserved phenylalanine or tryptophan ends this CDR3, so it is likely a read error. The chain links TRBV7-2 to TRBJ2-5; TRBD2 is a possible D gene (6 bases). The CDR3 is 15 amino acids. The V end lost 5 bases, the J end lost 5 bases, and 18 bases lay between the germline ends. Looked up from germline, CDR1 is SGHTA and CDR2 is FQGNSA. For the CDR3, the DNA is TGTGCCAGCAGCCCCCCGACGGGGGTCGGGGAGACCCAGTACTCC. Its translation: CASSPPTGVGETQYS.

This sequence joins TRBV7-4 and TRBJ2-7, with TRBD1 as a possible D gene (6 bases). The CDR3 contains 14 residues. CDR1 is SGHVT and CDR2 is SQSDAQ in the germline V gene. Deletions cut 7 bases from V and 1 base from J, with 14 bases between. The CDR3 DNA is TGTGCCAGCACCGCCCGAGGACAGTCCTACGAGCAGTACTTC. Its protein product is CASTARGQSYEQYF.

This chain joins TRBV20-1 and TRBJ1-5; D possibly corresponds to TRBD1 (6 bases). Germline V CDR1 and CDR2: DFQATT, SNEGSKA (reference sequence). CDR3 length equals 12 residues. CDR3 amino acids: CSPGAGNQPQHF. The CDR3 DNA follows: TGCAGCCCGGGGGCAGGCAATCAGCCCCAGCATTTT.

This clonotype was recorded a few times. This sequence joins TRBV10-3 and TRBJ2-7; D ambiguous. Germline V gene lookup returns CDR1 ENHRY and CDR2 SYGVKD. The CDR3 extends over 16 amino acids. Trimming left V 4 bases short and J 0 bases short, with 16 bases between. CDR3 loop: CAISARQASTSYEQYF. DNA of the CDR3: TGTGCCATCAGTGCTCGGCAGGCCTCGACCTCCTACGAGCAGTACTTC.

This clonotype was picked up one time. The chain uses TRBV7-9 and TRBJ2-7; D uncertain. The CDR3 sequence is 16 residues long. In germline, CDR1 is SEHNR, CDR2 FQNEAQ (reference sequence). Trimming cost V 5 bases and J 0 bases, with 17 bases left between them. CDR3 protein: CASSPARGRNSYEQYF. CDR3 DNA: TGTGCCAGCAGCCCTGCCAGAGGCAGAAACTCCTACGAGCAGTACTTC.

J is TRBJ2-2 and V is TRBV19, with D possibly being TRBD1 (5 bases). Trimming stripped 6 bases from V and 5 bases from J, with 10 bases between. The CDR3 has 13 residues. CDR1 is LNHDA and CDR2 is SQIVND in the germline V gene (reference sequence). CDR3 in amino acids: CASRQKGTGELFF. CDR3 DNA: TGTGCCAGTAGACAGAAGGGGACCGGGGAGCTGTTTTTT.

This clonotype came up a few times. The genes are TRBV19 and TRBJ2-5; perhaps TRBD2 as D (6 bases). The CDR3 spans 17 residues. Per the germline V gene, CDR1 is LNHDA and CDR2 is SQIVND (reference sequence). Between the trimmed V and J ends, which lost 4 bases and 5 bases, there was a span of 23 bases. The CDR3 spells CASSTPPTRRNGETQYF. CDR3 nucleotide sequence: TGTGCCAGTAGTACCCCGCCGACTAGACGGAACGGGGAGACCCAGTACTTC.

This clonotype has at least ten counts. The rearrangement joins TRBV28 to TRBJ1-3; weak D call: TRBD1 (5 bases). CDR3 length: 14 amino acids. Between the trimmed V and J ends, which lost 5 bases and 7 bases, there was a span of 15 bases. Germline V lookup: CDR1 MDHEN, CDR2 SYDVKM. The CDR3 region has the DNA TGTGCCAGCAGTACTCAGGGAATGAGGAACACCATATATTTT. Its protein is CASSTQGMRNTIYF.

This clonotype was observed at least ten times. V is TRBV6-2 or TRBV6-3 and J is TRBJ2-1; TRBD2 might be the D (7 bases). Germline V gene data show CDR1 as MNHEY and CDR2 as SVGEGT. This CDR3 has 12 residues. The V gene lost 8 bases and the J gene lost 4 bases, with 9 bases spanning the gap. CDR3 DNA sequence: TGTGCCAGCGGGAGGGGGTACAATGAGCAGTTCTTC. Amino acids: CASGRGYNEQFF.

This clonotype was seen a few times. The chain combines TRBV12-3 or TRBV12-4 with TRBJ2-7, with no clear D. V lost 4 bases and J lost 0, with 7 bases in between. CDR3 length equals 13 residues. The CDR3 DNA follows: TGTGCCAGCAGTTATAAAGGCTCCTACGAGCAGTACTTC. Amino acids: CASSYKGSYEQYF.

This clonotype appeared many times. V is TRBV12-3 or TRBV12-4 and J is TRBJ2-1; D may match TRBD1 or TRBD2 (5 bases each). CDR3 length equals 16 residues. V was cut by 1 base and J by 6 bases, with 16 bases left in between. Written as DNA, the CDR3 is TGTGCCAGCAGTTTAGGATCTCGGGGCACAACCAATGAGCAGTTCTTC. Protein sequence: CASSLGSRGTTNEQFF.

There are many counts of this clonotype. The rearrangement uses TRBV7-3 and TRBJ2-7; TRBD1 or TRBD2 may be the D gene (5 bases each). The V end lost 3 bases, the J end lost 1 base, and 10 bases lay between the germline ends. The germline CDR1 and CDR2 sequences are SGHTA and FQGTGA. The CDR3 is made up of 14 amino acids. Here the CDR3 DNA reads TGTGCCAGCAGCTTCGGGGCAGGATCCTACGAGCAGTACTTC. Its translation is CASSFGAGSYEQYF.

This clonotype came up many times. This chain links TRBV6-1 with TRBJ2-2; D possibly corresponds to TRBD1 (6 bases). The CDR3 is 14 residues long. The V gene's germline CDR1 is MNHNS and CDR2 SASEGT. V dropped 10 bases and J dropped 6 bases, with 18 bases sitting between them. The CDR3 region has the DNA TGTGCCACCCCCCGGACAAAGGGGGCCGGGGAGCTGTTTTTT. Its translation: CATPRTKGAGELFF.

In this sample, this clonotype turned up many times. Here the CDR3 DNA reads TGTGCCAGCAGCTTAGCGTTGGGTAGCGGGAGGCTGAGCTCCTACAATGAGCAGTTCTTC. Translated: CASSLALGSGRLSSYNEQFF. The gene calls are TRBV7-2 and TRBJ2-1; 10 bases match TRBD2. Germline CDR1 SGHTA, CDR2 FQGNSA. V shed 0 bases, J shed 0 bases, and the junction held 11 bases outside the gene matches. The CDR3 is made up of 20 amino acids.

CDR3 protein: CASSLIAGRSYNEQFF. CDR3 bases: TGTGCCAGCAGCCTCATAGCGGGCCGATCCTACAATGAGCAGTTCTTC. The chain couples TRBV7-9 to TRBJ2-1; 7 bases line up with TRBD2. CDR1 and CDR2 from the germline V gene are SEHNR and FQNEAQ (reference sequence). J gave up 1 base and V 5 bases, and 8 bases lay outside the gene matches. This CDR3 comprises 16 residues.

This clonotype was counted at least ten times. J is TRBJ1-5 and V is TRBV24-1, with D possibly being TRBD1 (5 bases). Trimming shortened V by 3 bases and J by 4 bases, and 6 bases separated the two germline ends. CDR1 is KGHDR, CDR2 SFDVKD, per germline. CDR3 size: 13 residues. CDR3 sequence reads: CATSDPGNQPQHF. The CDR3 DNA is TGTGCCACCAGTGATCCAGGGAATCAGCCCCAGCATTTT.

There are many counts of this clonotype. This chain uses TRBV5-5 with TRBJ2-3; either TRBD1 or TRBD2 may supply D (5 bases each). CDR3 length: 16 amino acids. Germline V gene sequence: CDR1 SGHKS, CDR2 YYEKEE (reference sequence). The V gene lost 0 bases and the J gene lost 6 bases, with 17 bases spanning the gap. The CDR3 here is CASSLEGRPGSDTQYF. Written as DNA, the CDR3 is TGTGCCAGCAGCTTGGAGGGACGCCCGGGATCGGATACGCAGTATTTT.

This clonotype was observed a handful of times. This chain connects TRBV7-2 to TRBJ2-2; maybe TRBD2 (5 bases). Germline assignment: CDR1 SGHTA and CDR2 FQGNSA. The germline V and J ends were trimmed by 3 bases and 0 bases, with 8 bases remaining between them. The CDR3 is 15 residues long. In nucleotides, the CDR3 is TGTGCCAGCAGCTTGATTAGCGCGAACACCGGGGAGCTGTTTTTT. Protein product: CASSLISANTGELFF.

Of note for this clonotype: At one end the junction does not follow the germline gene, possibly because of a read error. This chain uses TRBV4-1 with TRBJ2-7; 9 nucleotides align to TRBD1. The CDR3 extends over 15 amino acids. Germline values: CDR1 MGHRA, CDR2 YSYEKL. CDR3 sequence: CASSQAGTGFYAQYF. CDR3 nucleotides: TGCGCCAGCAGCCAAGCCGGGACAGGGTTCTACGCGCAGTACTTC.

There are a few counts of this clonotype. For the CDR3, the DNA is TGCGCCAGCAGCCAAGAGGGCGGCAATGAGCAGTTCTTC. This translates into CASSQEGGNEQFF. This chain connects TRBV4-1 to TRBJ2-1, with no clear D. V was trimmed by 0 bases and J by 6 bases, leaving 6 bases between them. This CDR3 spans 13 amino acids. CDR1 MGHRA and CDR2 YSYEKL come from the germline V gene.

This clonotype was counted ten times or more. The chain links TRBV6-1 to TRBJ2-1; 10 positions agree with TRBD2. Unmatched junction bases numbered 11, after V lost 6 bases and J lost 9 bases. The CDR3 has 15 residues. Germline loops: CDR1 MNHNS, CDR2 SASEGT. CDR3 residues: CASRRVLAGEGEQFF. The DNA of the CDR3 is TGTGCCAGCAGGAGAGTCCTAGCGGGAGAGGGTGAGCAGTTCTTC.

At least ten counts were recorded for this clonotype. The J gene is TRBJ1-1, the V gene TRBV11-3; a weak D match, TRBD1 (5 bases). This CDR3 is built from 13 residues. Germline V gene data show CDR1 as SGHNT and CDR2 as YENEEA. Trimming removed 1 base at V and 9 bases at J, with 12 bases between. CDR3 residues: CASSLAPQGQAFF. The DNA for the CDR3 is TGTGCCAGCAGCTTAGCTCCCCAGGGCCAAGCTTTCTTT.

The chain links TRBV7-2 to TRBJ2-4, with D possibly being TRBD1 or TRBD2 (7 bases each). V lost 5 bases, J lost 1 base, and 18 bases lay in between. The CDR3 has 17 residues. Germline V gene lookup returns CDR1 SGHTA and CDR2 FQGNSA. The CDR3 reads CASSEGGGSGAKNIQYF. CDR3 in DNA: TGTGCCAGCAGCGAAGGGGGCGGGAGCGGGGCCAAAAACATTCAGTACTTC. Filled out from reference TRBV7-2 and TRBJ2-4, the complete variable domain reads GAGVSQSPSNKVTEKGKDVELRCDPISGHTALYWYRQSLGQGLEFLIYFQGNSAPDKSGLPSDRFSAERTGGSVSTLTIQRTQQEDSAVYLCASSEGGGSGAKNIQYFGAGTRLSVL.

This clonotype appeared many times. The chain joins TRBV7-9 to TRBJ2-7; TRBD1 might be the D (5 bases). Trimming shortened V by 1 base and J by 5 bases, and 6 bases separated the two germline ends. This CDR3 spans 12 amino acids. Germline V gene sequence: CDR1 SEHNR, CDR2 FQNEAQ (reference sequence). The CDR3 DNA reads TGTGCCAGCAGCTTAGAAGGGGACGAGCAGTACTTC. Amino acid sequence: CASSLEGDEQYF.

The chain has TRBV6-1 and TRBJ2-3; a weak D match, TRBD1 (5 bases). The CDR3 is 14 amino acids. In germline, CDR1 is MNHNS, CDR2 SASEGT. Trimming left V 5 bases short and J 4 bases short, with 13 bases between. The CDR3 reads CASSTQGRADTQYF. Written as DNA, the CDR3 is TGTGCCAGCAGTACCCAGGGTCGGGCAGATACGCAGTATTTT.

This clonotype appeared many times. The CDR3 DNA sequence: TGTGCCAGCAGCTTAGTCAGGGGACGCGACACTGAAGCTTTCTTT. Its protein is CASSLVRGRDTEAFF. This chain connects TRBV7-9 to TRBJ1-1; maybe TRBD1 (6 bases). V was trimmed by 1 base and J by 3 bases, leaving 12 bases between them. Germline-derived CDR1 and CDR2 are SEHNR and FQNEAQ (reference sequence). The CDR3 loop spans 15 amino acids.

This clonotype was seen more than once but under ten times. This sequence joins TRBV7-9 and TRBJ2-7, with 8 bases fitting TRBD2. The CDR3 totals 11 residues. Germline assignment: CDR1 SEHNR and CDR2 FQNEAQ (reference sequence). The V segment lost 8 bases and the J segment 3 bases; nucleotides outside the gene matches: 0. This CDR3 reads CASAGGYEQYF. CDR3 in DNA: TGTGCCAGCGCGGGGGGCTACGAGCAGTACTTC.

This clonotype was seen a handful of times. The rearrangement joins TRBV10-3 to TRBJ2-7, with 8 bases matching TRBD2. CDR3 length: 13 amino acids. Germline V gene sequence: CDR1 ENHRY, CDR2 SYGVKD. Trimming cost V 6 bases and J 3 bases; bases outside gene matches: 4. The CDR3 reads CAIREREFYEQYF. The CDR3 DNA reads TGTGCCATCAGAGAGCGGGAGTTCTACGAGCAGTACTTC.

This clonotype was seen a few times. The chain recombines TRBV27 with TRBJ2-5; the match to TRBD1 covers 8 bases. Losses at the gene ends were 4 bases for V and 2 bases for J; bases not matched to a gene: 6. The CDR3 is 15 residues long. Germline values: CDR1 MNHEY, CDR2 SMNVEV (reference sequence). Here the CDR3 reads CASSSLTGVQETQYF. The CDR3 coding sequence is TGTGCCAGCAGTTCCTTGACAGGGGTGCAAGAGACCCAGTACTTC.